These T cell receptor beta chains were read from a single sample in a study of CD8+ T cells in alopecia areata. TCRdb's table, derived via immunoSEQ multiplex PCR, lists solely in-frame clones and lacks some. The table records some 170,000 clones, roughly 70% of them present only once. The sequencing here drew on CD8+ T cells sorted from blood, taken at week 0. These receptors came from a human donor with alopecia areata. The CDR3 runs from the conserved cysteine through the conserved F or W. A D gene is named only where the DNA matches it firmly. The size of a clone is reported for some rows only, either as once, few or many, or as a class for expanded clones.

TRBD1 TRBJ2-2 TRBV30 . TGTGCCTGGAGGGGAGACAGGGGGCAAGCCGGGGAGCTGTTTTTT CAWRGDRGQAGELFF
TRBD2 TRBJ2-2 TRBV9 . TGTGCCAGCGGAGGGAGCGGGGGAAACACCGGGGAGCTGTTTTTT CASGGSGGNTGELFF
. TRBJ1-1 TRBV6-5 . TGTGCCAGCAGCCAGGGAGGTCCCACTGAAGCTTTCTTT CASSQGGPTEAFF
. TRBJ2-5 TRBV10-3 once TGTGCCATCAGTGAGGGGCCAGGGGGGAACCAAGAGACCCAGTACTTC CAISEGPGGNQETQYF
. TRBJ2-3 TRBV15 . TGTGCCACCGGCACAGATACGCAGTATTTT CATGTDTQYF
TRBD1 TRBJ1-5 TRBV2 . TGTGCCAGCAGAGAGACAGGGAGCAATCAGCCCCAGCATTTT CASRETGSNQPQHF
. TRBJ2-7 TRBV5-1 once TGCGCCAGCAGCTTAGGTGGCAGGGAAGGGCAGTACTTC CASSLGGREGQYF
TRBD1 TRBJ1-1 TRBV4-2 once TGTGCCAGCAGCCAGGGCACAGGGGGCGTCACTGAAGCTTTCTTT CASSQGTGGVTEAFF
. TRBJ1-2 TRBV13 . TGTGCCAGCAGCTTAGGTAGGGACCTCGATGGCTACACCTTC CASSLGRDLDGYTF
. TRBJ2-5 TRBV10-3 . TGTGCCATCAGTGAGCTGTACCAAGAGACCCAGTACTTC CAISELYQETQYF
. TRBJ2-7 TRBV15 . TGTGCCACCAGCAGAGATCTTGCTTCCTACGAGCAGTACTTC CATSRDLASYEQYF
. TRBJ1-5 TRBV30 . TGTGCCTGGAGTGTATTTGGGGATCAGCCCCAGCATTTT CAWSVFGDQPQHF
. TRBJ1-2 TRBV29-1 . TGCAGCGCCCCAGATATTGACTATGGCTACACCTTC CSAPDIDYGYTF
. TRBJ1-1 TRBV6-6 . TGTGCCAGCAGTTACTCACCGGGGGGTAGGGGCACTGAAGCTTTCTTT CASSYSPGGRGTEAFF
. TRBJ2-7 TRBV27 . TGTGCCAGCAGTTTATCTCAGGGGACCGTTAGCTACGAGCAGTACTTC CASSLSQGTVSYEQYF
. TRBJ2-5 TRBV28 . TGTGCCAGCAGTTTTAGGAGGGGTTCGAAAGAGACCCAGTACTTC CASSFRRGSKETQYF
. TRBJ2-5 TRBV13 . TGTGCCAGCAGTTCGACAGGACAAACGGGCCCGCAAGAGACCCAGTACTTC CASSSTGQTGPQETQYF
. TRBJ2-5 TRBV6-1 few TGTGCCAGCAGTGAAGTGATAGGTGAAGAGACCCAGTACTTC CASSEVIGEETQYF
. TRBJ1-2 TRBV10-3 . TGTGCCATCGGACGGGCCAGTCACACCTTC CAIGRASHTF
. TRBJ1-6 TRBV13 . TGTGCCAGCAGCTTAGGTGGAAGCGGAAATTCACCCCTCCACTTT CASSLGGSGNSPLHF
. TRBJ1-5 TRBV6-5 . TGTGCCAGCAGTTACTCCGCCAGCAATCAGCCCCAGCATTTT CASSYSASNQPQHF
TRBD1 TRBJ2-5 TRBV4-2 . TGTGCCAGCAGCAGGACAGGGGACCAAGAGACCCAGTACTTC CASSRTGDQETQYF
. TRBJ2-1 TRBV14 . TGTGCCAGCAGCCAAGACGCCCCTGAGCAGTTCTTC CASSQDAPEQFF
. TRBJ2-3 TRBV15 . TGTGCCACCAGTACCTGGCGGGAAACTTCCACAGATACGCAGTATTTT CATSTWRETSTDTQYF
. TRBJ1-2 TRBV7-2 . TGTGCCAGCCCTGGGGAACAGAACGACTATGGCTACACCTTC CASPGEQNDYGYTF
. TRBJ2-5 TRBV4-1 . TGCGCCAGCAGCCAAAAAACGGAACCAAGCCAAGAGACCCAGTACTTC CASSQKTEPSQETQYF
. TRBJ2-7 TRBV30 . TGTGCCTGGAGTGTACGGGGGGCGGTCTACGAGCAGTACTTC CAWSVRGAVYEQYF
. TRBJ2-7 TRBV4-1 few TGCGCCAGCAGCCCGGGCGACTCCTACGAGCAGTACTTC CASSPGDSYEQYF
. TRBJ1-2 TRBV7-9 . TGTGCCAGCAGCTTAGGCGTCAGGGGATTGGGCTACACCTTC CASSLGVRGLGYTF
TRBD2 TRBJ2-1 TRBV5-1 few TGCGCCAGCAGCCCGAGCGGGGGGACCTACAATGAGCAGTTCTTC CASSPSGGTYNEQFF
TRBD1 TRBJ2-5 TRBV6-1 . TGTGCCAGCCCCCGGGGCAGGGGGCGAGGGACCCAGTACTTC CASPRGRGRGTQYF
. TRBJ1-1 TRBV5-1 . TGCGCCAGCAGCGCCACGGGAGGGGATACTGAAGCTTTCTTT CASSATGGDTEAFF
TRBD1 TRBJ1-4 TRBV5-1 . TGCGCCAGCAGCCCCGGGCAGACAGGGTGGATTTTT CASSPGQTGWIF